The present TCR beta chain was sequenced within a study of T cells in Graves' hyperthyroidism and ophthalmopathy (dated by TCRdb to about 2019). Study-level background: Peripheral blood was sampled at the time of initial diagnosis, prior to any treatment. A discovery cohort of about a hundred patients, 43 with Graves' ophthalmopathy and 57 with stable Graves' hyperthyroidism, was used to find distinguishing TCR V-J signatures. An independent validation cohort of around 19 hyperthyroidism patients and 15 or so patients who later progressed to ophthalmopathy tested prospective prediction of ophthalmopathy. The approximately 90 discovery patients were randomly split 7:3 into training and test sets. In more than five Graves' hyperthyroidism patients, the study also compared T-cell repertoires from thyroid tissue with T-cell repertoires from blood. Following sampling, methimazole starting at 30 mg daily was given to hyperthyroidism patients, and high-dose intravenous methylprednisolone was given to ophthalmopathy patients. The paper describes TCR Vbeta CDR3 sequencing of 140 or so peripheral blood samples, made up of 43 ophthalmopathy patients, approximately 73 hyperthyroidism patients and about 17 progressor patients. The research as a whole found: A 13 V-J signature model separated ophthalmopathy from stable hyperthyroidism, with roughly 88% sensitivity and about 81% specificity in cross-validation and 80%/75% in testing. Sample size was not statistically predetermined, and blinding of investigators to group allocation was not performed. Most expanded thyroid clonotypes (frequency above 0.001) were also detected in blood, a finding suggesting that blood repertoires may reflect thyroid immune responses. In validation, the model predicted progression to ophthalmopathy a median of about 6.5 months before onset, with approximately 71% sensitivity and about 72% specificity.

The germline V gene sets CDR1 to MNHEY and CDR2 to SVGAGI. Germline trimming: 4 bases from V, 4 bases from J; junction bases outside gene matches: 1. The CDR3 spans 15 residues, from the cysteine through the phenylalanine. The retained sequence is limited to the CDR3, 45 bases, with the frame set at the first base. Stable Graves' hyperthyroidism was defined as no progression to ophthalmopathy during 18 months of follow-up. The hyperthyroidism patients were between 18 and 65 years old and newly diagnosed, with a disease duration of less than 2 months. The study excluded patients with uncontrolled infections, other autoimmune diseases, pregnancy or lactation. Clinical symptoms, serum thyroxine and TRAb, thyroid ultrasound, and orbital computed tomography formed the basis for the diagnoses. PBMCs were isolated from 7.5 to 10 ml of fresh peripheral blood by Ficoll-Paque density gradient centrifugation. Trizol reagent was used to extract total RNA, and RNA quality was then checked on an Agilent 2100 Bioanalyzer.

For this clonotype: Its target antigen remains unknown. No base-level quality is on record; no much larger clone is a single base apart.

The TCR beta CDR3 regions were amplified from the RNA transcripts. For the first round of RT-PCR on the TCR CDR3, the HTBI primer set was used together with the Qiagen OneStep RT-PCR kit. Libraries were constructed in a second round of multiplex PCR, after which size selection and purification were performed. Sequencing of the libraries was done on an Illumina HiSeq2000 using paired-end 100 bp reads. In the authors' own workflow: SOAPnuke was used to process the raw data, throwing out any read that contained adapters or uncalled bases, had a mean Phred below 15, or lacked an exact constant-primer or identifier match. High-quality paired reads were merged using COPE v1.2.5, and each unique nucleotide sequence was defined as a clonotype. MiTCR v1.1 was used to align the clonotypes against IMGT TRBV, TRBD and TRBJ reference segments. The analysis was restricted to V-J combinations with a frequency above 0.0001, which together covered approximately 99% of the repertoires. The TCS score was defined as the ratio of F50 (clonal expansion) to E x V (chaos), calculated using BLOSUM62-based TCRdist between CDR3 peptides within each V-J. Welch's t-statistics and random forest reduced roughly 500 V-J features to some 14, which were used in a naive Bayes classifier (R e1071). The Morisita-Horn index was used to measure how similar the thyroid and blood repertoires were. TCRdb took the public reads, trimmed them with fastp at Q25, ran MiXCR for clone calling and kept in-frame beta chains. Duplicate CDR3 protein sequences are folded into a single record with the most common DNA and genes. The V and J calls shown here were made by TCRdb, not taken from the authors' results. Counted in this sample were around 700,000 distinct CDR3 sequences; 35% of them appeared once. The ten largest clonotypes hold more than 25% of the sample.

The chain was built from TRBV6-5 and TRBJ2-2; TRBD2 matches 12 bases in the middle. The source is a woman aged 40 to 50 with Graves' hyperthyroidism. The sample comprised blood. Here is the DNA: TGTGCCAGCAGTTCTAGCGGGGGGGCCACCGGGGAGCTGTTTTTT. Its amino acids are CASSSSGGATGELFF.